This entry lists 25 T cell receptor beta chains sequenced from one sample in a study of shared clonotypes between healthy human individuals. The assay was immunoSEQ multiplex PCR, and TCRdb's table has in-frame clones only and misses some. The sample contains over a million clones, roughly 96% of which appear only once. Sequencing was carried out using naive CD4+ T cells sorted from blood. Subset indicated: CD45RA+ positively selected. The receptor set was obtained from a man aged 30 to 39 in good health.

The rearrangement links TRBV11-3 to TRBJ2-1; no firm D call. Germline assignment: CDR1 SGHNT and CDR2 YENEEA. CDR3 length: 13 residues. With 5 bases removed from V and 0 bases from J, the gap between germline ends came to 5 bases. The CDR3 bases are TGTGCCAGCAGCATGATCTCCTACAATGAGCAGTTCTTC. Protein product: CASSMISYNEQFF.

This clone was found a few times. The chain uses TRBV5-6 and TRBJ1-1, with D tentatively TRBD1 (6 bases). The CDR3 extends over 16 amino acids. Trimming took 2 bases from V and 1 from J, leaving 15 bases between them. Per germline, CDR1 SGHDT and CDR2 YYEEEE. CDR3 in DNA: TGTGCCAGCAGCTTCAAATCAGGGGACCCGAACACTGAAGCTTTCTTT. The encoded protein is CASSFKSGDPNTEAFF.

Notes on this clone: This CDR3 is also generated by other DNA sequences in the sample. V usage is TRBV5-1 and J usage is TRBJ2-7, with D maybe TRBD1 (6 bases). Germline CDR1 and CDR2: SGHRS and YFSETQ. The CDR3 length is 14 residues. V dropped 0 bases and J dropped 2 bases, with 9 bases sitting between them. The DNA of the CDR3 is TGCGCCAGCAGCTTGGGACAGGCCACCTACGAGCAGTACTTC. It yields the protein CASSLGQATYEQYF. Full variable domain (outside the CDR3, taken from reference TRBV5-1 and TRBJ2-7): KAGVTQTPRYLIKTRGQQVTLSCSPISGHRSVSWYQQTPGQGLQFLFEYFSETQRNKGNFPGRFSGRQFSNSRSEMNVSTLELGDSALYLCASSLGQATYEQYFGPGTRLTVT.

The genes are TRBV7-9 and TRBJ2-7; unclear D gene. The CDR3 is made up of 12 amino acids. Trimming pared 5 bases from V and 0 bases from J, leaving 5 bases between. The germline V gene encodes CDR1 SEHNR and CDR2 FQNEAQ (reference sequence). The CDR3 region has the DNA TGTGCCAGCAGCCCCCACTCCTACGAGCAGTACTTC. Translated: CASSPHSYEQYF.

For the CDR3, the DNA is TGTGCCAGCACCGAGGAACTAGCGGACTACGAGCAGTACTTC. The encoded protein is CASTEELADYEQYF. The rearrangement joins TRBV6-1 to TRBJ2-7; 8 bases are a match to TRBD2. J was trimmed by 3 bases and V by 7 bases; bases with no gene match: 8. In germline, CDR1 is MNHNS, CDR2 SASEGT. The CDR3 length is 14 residues.

This chain connects TRBV4-3 to TRBJ1-1; 8 positions agree with TRBD1. The V gene's germline CDR1 is LGHNA and CDR2 YSLEER. The CDR3 length is 14 residues. The V and J ends lost 0 bases and 11 bases, in that order; junction bases with no gene match: 8. DNA for the CDR3: TGCGCCAGCAGCCAAGAAGGGACAGGCCTTTCTGCTTTCTTT. It translates to CASSQEGTGLSAFF.

The chain links TRBV11-1 to TRBJ2-7, with a possible D match to TRBD1 (5 bases). The V gene's germline CDR1 is SGHAT and CDR2 FQDESV (reference sequence). V lost 0 bases and J 2 bases, leaving 11 bases between the germline ends. The CDR3 extends over 15 amino acids. This CDR3 reads CASSLARQIAYEQYF. CDR3 coding DNA: TGTGCCAGCAGCTTAGCACGACAGATAGCCTACGAGCAGTACTTC.

This clone has a single count. The CDR3 sequence is CASSRWAGVSEEQYF. DNA of the CDR3: TGTGCCAGCTCTCGCTGGGCGGGAGTATCAGAAGAGCAGTACTTC. The chain carries TRBV6-5 and TRBJ2-7, with 7 bases aligning to TRBD2. Germline V gives CDR1 MNHEY, CDR2 SVGAGI. This CDR3 contains 15 residues. V dropped 8 bases and J dropped 7; count of bases not matched to a gene: 17.

V usage is TRBV19 and J usage is TRBJ1-5; 7 nucleotides align to TRBD1. The CDR3 extends over 16 amino acids. After removal of 3 bases from V and 5 bases from J, the junction contained 10 bases not matched to a gene. Germline V CDR1 and CDR2: LNHDA, SQIVND (reference sequence). The CDR3 DNA reads TGTGCCAGTAGTATCTCCCTAACAGGGGTGGATCAGCCCCAGCATTTT. Translation: CASSISLTGVDQPQHF.

The chain links TRBV7-9 to TRBJ2-1, with 11 bases fitting TRBD2. V lost 2 bases, J lost 3 bases, and 3 bases stayed unmatched. The CDR3 consists of 16 residues. Looked up from germline, CDR1 is SEHNR and CDR2 is FQNEAQ (reference sequence). The CDR3 DNA reads as TGTGCCAGCAGCTTAATGCTAGCGGGAGGCTACAATGAGCAGTTCTTC. This sequence encodes CASSLMLAGGYNEQFF.

The rearrangement joins TRBV19 to TRBJ2-1, with D perhaps given as TRBD1 or TRBD2 (5 bases each). The CDR3 totals 17 residues. CDR1 is LNHDA, CDR2 SQIVND, per germline (reference sequence). V was trimmed by 4 bases and J by 0 bases, leaving 16 bases between them. CDR3 region: CASSTVPGPSSYNEQFF. CDR3 DNA: TGTGCCAGTAGTACCGTCCCGGGGCCAAGCTCCTACAATGAGCAGTTCTTC.

The rearrangement joins TRBV4-3 to TRBJ2-5; D call uncertain. The germline CDR1 and CDR2 sequences are LGHNA and YSLEER. The CDR3 length is 13 residues. V lost 1 base and J lost 2, with 5 bases in between. For the CDR3, the DNA is TGCGCCAGCAGCCAAGGACAACAAGAGACCCAGTACTTC. Protein: CASSQGQQETQYF.

This chain connects TRBV7-9 to TRBJ2-2, with 8 bases fitting TRBD1. The trim removed 5 bases at V and 5 bases at J, leaving 7 bases unmatched. The CDR3 is 15 amino acids. The germline gives CDR1 SEHNR, CDR2 FQNEAQ (reference sequence). For the CDR3, the DNA is TGTGCCAGCAGCCGGGGGACAGGAGTAACCGGGGAGCTGTTTTTT. This codes for CASSRGTGVTGELFF.

The rearrangement links TRBV18 to TRBJ2-1; TRBD2 matches at 8 bases. Looked up from germline, CDR1 is KGHSH and CDR2 is LQKENI. The CDR3 covers 17 residues. V lost 3 bases, J lost 0 bases, and 7 bases stayed unmatched. This chain's CDR3 is CASSPFGSGNSYNEQFF. As DNA, the CDR3 is TGTGCCAGCTCACCGTTTGGTAGCGGGAACTCCTACAATGAGCAGTTCTTC.

V is TRBV7-9 and J is TRBJ2-5; a possible D gene is TRBD2 (5 bases). Trimming cost V 1 base and J 4 bases, with 13 bases left between them. The CDR3 runs to 15 residues. Germline lookup yields CDR1 SEHNR and CDR2 FQNEAQ (reference sequence). The CDR3 loop is CASSLGESTLETQYF. DNA of the CDR3: TGTGCCAGCAGCTTAGGGGAGTCTACCTTAGAGACCCAGTACTTC.

The chain recombines TRBV6-6 with TRBJ2-1; D uncertain. Germline CDR1 and CDR2: MNHNY and SVGAGI (reference sequence). The CDR3 is 14 amino acids. V lost 2 bases and J 7 bases, leaving 12 bases between the germline ends. DNA for the CDR3: TGTGCCAGCAGTTACGGAATAGGGATAAATGAGCAGTTCTTC. Amino acids: CASSYGIGINEQFF.

In DNA form, the CDR3 reads TGTGCCAGCAGCCCCTTAGGACAGGGATTTTCTGAGCAGTTCTTC. This codes for CASSPLGQGFSEQFF. This chain links TRBV7-9 with TRBJ2-1; TRBD1 aligns across 8 bases. Looked up from germline, CDR1 is SEHNR and CDR2 is FQNEAQ (reference sequence). V lost 5 bases to trimming and J lost 9 bases; unmatched junction nucleotides: 12. The length of the CDR3 is 15 residues.

The chain links TRBV9 to TRBJ2-4; D might be TRBD1 (6 bases). The V gene's germline CDR1 is SGDLS and CDR2 YYNGEE. The CDR3 sequence is 14 residues long. V gave up 0 bases and J gave up 5 bases, with 9 bases separating them. CDR3 sequence: CASSVEYRENIQYF. The CDR3 coding sequence is TGTGCCAGCAGCGTAGAGTACAGGGAAAACATTCAGTACTTC. The whole variable domain, filled in from reference TRBV9 and TRBJ2-4, reads DSGVTQTPKHLITATGQRVTLRCSPRSGDLSVYWYQQSLDQGLQFLIQYYNGEERAKGNILERFSAQQFPDLHSELNLSSLELGDSALYFCASSVEYRENIQYFGAGTRLSVL.

V gene TRBV6-4 combines with J gene TRBJ1-1; weak D call: TRBD1 (6 bases). CDR1 is MRHNA and CDR2 is SNTAGT in the germline V gene. The CDR3 totals 14 residues. Trimming removed 6 bases from V and 1 base from J, with 12 bases in between. The CDR3 loop is CASRPPGANTEAFF. CDR3 DNA sequence: TGTGCCAGCAGACCACCGGGGGCGAACACTGAAGCTTTCTTT.

The gene calls are TRBV19 and TRBJ2-1; TRBD1 might be the D (5 bases). Germline V gene lookup returns CDR1 LNHDA and CDR2 SQIVND (reference sequence). V lost 3 bases and J 3 bases, leaving 6 bases between the germline ends. CDR3 length equals 13 residues. CDR3 bases: TGTGCCAGTAGTATTCAGGGCTACAATGAGCAGTTCTTC. Its protein is CASSIQGYNEQFF.

This chain connects TRBV5-1 to TRBJ2-1, with D unclear. Germline-derived CDR1 and CDR2 are SGHRS and YFSETQ. The CDR3 contains 13 residues. Trimming removed 4 bases from V and 0 bases from J, with 5 bases in between. Here the CDR3 reads CASSADSYNEQFF. The CDR3 coding sequence is TGCGCCAGCAGCGCGGACTCCTACAATGAGCAGTTCTTC.

This clone was counted once. The V and J genes are TRBV4-3 and TRBJ2-3; 11 bases align to TRBD2. The CDR3 is 17 amino acids. Trimming took 0 bases from V and 4 from J; bases not matched to a gene: 6. Germline CDR1 LGHNA, CDR2 YSLEER. CDR3 nucleotides: TGCGCCAGCAGCCAAGATGTTCCGGGACTAGCGGCAGATACGCAGTATTTT. This codes for CASSQDVPGLAADTQYF.

This chain uses TRBV1 with TRBJ2-2; the table's D call of TRBD1 was not tested on the DNA. TRBV1 is a listed pseudogene. The CDR3 has 15 residues. The CDR3 protein is CTSSQDFPITGELFF. Written as DNA, the CDR3 is TGCACCAGCAGCCAAGATTTCCCCATCACCGGGGAGCTGTTTTTT.

The chain carries TRBV2 and TRBJ1-1; D uncertain. The ends were cut back, 4 bases at V and 4 bases at J, with 13 bases in the middle. Germline V gives CDR1 SNHLY, CDR2 FYNNEI. This CDR3 spans 14 amino acids. CDR3 sequence reads: CASSGGPDGTEAFF. CDR3 DNA: TGTGCCAGCAGTGGTGGCCCAGATGGCACTGAAGCTTTCTTT.

The V call is TRBV27, the J call TRBJ2-7, with 8 positions matching TRBD1. The CDR3 totals 15 residues. The trim removed 6 bases at V and 2 bases at J, leaving 9 bases unmatched. Germline V gene data show CDR1 as MNHEY and CDR2 as SMNVEV (reference sequence). The CDR3: CASSLMMTGAYEQYF. The CDR3 DNA sequence: TGTGCCAGCAGCCTTATGATGACAGGGGCCTACGAGCAGTACTTC.